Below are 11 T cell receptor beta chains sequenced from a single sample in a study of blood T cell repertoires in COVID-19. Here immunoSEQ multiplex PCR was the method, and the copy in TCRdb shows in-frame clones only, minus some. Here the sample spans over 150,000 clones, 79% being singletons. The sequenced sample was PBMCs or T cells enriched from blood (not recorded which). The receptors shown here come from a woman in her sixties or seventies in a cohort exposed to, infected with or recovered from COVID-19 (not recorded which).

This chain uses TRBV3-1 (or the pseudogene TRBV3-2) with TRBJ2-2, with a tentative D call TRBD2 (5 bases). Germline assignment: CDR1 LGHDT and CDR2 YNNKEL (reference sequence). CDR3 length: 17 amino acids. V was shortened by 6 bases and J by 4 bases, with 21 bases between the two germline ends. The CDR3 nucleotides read TGTGCCAGCAGGCCCACTGGAGGAGGAGGATTCACCGGGGAGCTGTTTTTT. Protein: CASRPTGGGGFTGELFF.

DNA for the CDR3: TGTGCCAGCAGCCAAACGCGTTACAATGAGCAGTTCTTC. Protein: CASSQTRYNEQFF. The J gene is TRBJ2-1, the V gene TRBV3-1 (or the pseudogene TRBV3-2); D gene unclear. The CDR3 spans 13 residues. V was clipped by 2 bases and J by 4 bases, with 6 bases between them. The germline gives CDR1 LGHDT, CDR2 YNNKEL (reference sequence).

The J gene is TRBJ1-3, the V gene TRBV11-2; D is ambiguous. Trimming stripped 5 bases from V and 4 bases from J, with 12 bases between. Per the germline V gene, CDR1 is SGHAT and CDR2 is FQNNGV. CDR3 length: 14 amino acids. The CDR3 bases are TGTGCCAGCAGCCTAGCGAGCCCAGGAAACACCATATATTTT. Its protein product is CASSLASPGNTIYF. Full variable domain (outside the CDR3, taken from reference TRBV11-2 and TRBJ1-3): EAGVAQSPRYKIIEKRQSVAFWCNPISGHATLYWYQQILGQGPKLLIQFQNNGVVDDSQLPKDRFSAERLKGVDSTLKIQPAKLEDSAVYLCASSLASPGNTIYFGEGSWLTVV.

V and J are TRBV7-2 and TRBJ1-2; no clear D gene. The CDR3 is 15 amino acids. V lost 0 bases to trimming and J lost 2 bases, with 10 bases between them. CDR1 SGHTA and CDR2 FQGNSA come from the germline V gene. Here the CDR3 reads CASSLAPGMNYGYTF. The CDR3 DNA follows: TGTGCCAGCAGCTTAGCCCCCGGGATGAACTATGGCTACACCTTC.

The CDR3 protein is CASSSRHLNTEAFF. CDR3 nucleotides: TGTGCCAGCAGCTCCAGACATCTGAACACTGAAGCTTTCTTT. The chain couples TRBV7-8 to TRBJ1-1; no reliable D call. CDR1 and CDR2 (germline): SGHVS, FQNEAQ. V dropped 4 bases and J dropped 0 bases, with 9 bases sitting between them. CDR3 length: 14 residues.

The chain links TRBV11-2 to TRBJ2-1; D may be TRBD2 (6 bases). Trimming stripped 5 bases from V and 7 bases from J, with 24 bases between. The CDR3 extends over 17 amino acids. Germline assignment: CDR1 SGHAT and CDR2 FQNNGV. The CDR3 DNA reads TGTGCCAGCAGCCCGGGCCGAGGGACTCCGCTTGGGAATGAGCAGTTCTTC. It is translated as CASSPGRGTPLGNEQFF. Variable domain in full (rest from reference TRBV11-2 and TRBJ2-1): EAGVAQSPRYKIIEKRQSVAFWCNPISGHATLYWYQQILGQGPKLLIQFQNNGVVDDSQLPKDRFSAERLKGVDSTLKIQPAKLEDSAVYLCASSPGRGTPLGNEQFFGPGTRLTVL.

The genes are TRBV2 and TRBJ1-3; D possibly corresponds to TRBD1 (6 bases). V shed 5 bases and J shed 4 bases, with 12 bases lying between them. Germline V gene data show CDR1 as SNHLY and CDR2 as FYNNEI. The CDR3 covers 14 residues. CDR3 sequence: CASSTGMAGNTIYF. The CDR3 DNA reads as TGTGCCAGCAGTACAGGGATGGCAGGAAACACCATATATTTT.

CDR3 in DNA: TGTGCCAGTATGGTAAGGCAGGCCACCTCTGGGGCCAACGTCCTGACTTTC. The encoded protein is CASMVRQATSGANVLTF. V is TRBV19 and J is TRBJ2-6; D call uncertain. Trimming stripped 7 bases from V and 0 bases from J, with 16 bases between. This CDR3 spans 17 amino acids. The germline V gene encodes CDR1 LNHDA and CDR2 SQIVND (reference sequence).

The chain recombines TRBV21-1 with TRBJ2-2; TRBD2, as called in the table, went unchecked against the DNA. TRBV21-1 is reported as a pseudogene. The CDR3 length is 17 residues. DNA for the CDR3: TGTGCCAGCAGGCGTACCGGGGGGCAGAAAAACACCGGGGAGCTGTTTTTT. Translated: CASRRTGGQKNTGELFF.

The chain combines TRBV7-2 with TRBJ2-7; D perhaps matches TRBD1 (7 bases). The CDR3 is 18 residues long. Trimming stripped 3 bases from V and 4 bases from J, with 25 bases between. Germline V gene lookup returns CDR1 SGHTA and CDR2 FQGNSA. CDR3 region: CASSFGSGWAGGWYEQYF. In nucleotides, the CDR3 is TGTGCCAGCAGCTTCGGCTCAGGGTGGGCAGGGGGGTGGTACGAGCAGTACTTC.

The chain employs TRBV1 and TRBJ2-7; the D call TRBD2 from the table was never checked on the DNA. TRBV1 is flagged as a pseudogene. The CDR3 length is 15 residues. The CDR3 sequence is CTSSQDRRERCEQYF. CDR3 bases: TGCACCAGCAGCCAAGATCGGCGGGAAAGGTGCGAGCAGTACTTC.